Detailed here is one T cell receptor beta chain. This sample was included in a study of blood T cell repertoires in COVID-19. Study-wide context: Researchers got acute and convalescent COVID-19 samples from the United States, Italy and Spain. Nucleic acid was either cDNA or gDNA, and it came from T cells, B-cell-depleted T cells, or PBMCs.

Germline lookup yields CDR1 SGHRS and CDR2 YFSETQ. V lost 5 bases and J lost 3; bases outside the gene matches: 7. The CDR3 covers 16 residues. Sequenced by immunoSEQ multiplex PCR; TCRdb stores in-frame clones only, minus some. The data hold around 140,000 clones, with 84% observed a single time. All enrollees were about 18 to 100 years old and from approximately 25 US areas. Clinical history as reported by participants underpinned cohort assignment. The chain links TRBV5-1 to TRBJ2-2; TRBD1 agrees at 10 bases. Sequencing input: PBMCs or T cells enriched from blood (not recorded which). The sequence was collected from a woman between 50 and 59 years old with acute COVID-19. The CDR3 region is CASRGAGTGDTGELFF. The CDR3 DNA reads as TGCGCCAGCAGGGGGGCCGGGACAGGGGACACCGGGGAGCTGTTTTTT.